Listed here are 30 T cell receptor beta chains from one sample, sequenced in a study of Ad26.COV2.S vaccination and SARS-CoV-2 variants. Treatment specified: some 20 received Ad26.COV2.S at low or high dose, single or two shots; about 5 received placebo; per-sample allocation not given. Repertoires come from day 63 after the first vaccine or placebo injection. TCRdb's copy holds only in-frame clones and misses some; the assay was immunoSEQ multiplex PCR. The sample has hundreds of thousands of clones, approximately 90% seen once; the top ten hold 12%. Sequences were derived from peripheral blood, sampled in a trial of Ad26.COV2.S vaccine versus placebo. These receptors all come from a person aged 18-65 years who received the Ad26.COV2.S COVID-19 vaccine or a placebo.

The chain links TRBV5-1 to TRBJ1-1; D is perhaps TRBD1 (5 bases). The CDR3 has 15 residues. In germline, CDR1 is SGHRS, CDR2 YFSETQ. V was cut by 0 bases and J by 5 bases, with 14 bases left in between. CDR3 amino acids: CASSLARMGGTEAFF. Written as DNA, the CDR3 is TGCGCCAGCAGCTTGGCCAGGATGGGGGGTACTGAAGCTTTCTTT.

The genes are TRBV5-1 and TRBJ2-4, with TRBD1 matching over 7 bases. CDR3 size: 16 residues. Germline V lookup: CDR1 SGHRS, CDR2 YFSETQ. Losses at the gene ends were 4 bases for V and 0 bases for J; bases not matched to a gene: 7. The CDR3 DNA follows: TGCGCCAGCAGCGCCTGGGACAGCTCAGCCAAAAACATTCAGTACTTC. Translation gives CASSAWDSSAKNIQYF.

V and J are TRBV7-6 and TRBJ1-1; the match to TRBD1 covers 8 bases. The CDR3 has 14 residues. Germline V gene sequence: CDR1 SGHVS, CDR2 FNYEAQ. V was pared by 5 bases and J by 1 base, with 3 bases of the junction left unmatched. This CDR3 reads CASSPDRGNTEAFF. CDR3 sequence (DNA): TGTGCCAGCAGCCCCGACAGGGGGAACACTGAAGCTTTCTTT.

CDR3 sequence reads: CAISGQGRNTEAFF. The CDR3 DNA is TGTGCCATCAGTGGACAGGGGAGGAACACTGAAGCTTTCTTT. The chain employs TRBV10-3 and TRBJ1-1; TRBD1 matches 8 bases. The CDR3 sequence is 14 residues long. With 4 bases clipped from V and 1 base from J, the junction kept 2 bases outside the gene matches. Germline values: CDR1 ENHRY, CDR2 SYGVKD.

This clone was recorded only once. The rearrangement uses TRBV19 and TRBJ2-1, with 7 bases lining up with TRBD1. CDR3 length equals 18 residues. V shed 2 bases, J shed 0 bases, and the junction held 10 bases outside the gene matches. CDR1 LNHDA and CDR2 SQIVND come from the germline V gene (reference sequence). CDR3 in amino acids: CASSILQGEKSSYNEQFF. The CDR3, as DNA: TGTGCCAGTAGTATACTTCAGGGGGAGAAGAGCTCCTACAATGAGCAGTTCTTC.

This clone was detected only a few times. The J gene is TRBJ2-7, the V gene TRBV30, with D unresolved. CDR3 size: 12 residues. CDR1 and CDR2 from the germline V gene are GTSNPN and SVGIG (reference sequence). V was clipped by 0 bases and J by 5 bases, with 8 bases between them. CDR3 amino acids: CAWSVTDHEQYF. The CDR3 coding sequence is TGTGCCTGGAGTGTAACAGACCACGAGCAGTACTTC.

V and J are TRBV6-5 and TRBJ1-1; 10 bases are a match to TRBD1. V dropped 2 bases and J dropped 4; count of bases not matched to a gene: 4. Per the germline V gene, CDR1 is MNHEY and CDR2 is SVGAGI. CDR3 length: 15 amino acids. As DNA, the CDR3 is TGTGCCAGCAGTTACGGGACAGGGGTAGCCACTGAAGCTTTCTTT. It specifies CASSYGTGVATEAFF.

This chain uses TRBV30 with TRBJ2-3; D could derive from TRBD1 or TRBD2 (5 bases each). The germline V and J ends were trimmed by 0 bases and 3 bases, with 28 bases remaining between them. From germline, CDR1 is GTSNPN and CDR2 SVGIG (reference sequence). The CDR3 extends over 20 amino acids. The CDR3 loop is CAWSVYRAHPGRGTTDTQYF. CDR3 DNA sequence: TGTGCCTGGAGTGTATATCGGGCACACCCGGGACGGGGAACAACAGATACGCAGTATTTT.

V is TRBV24-1 and J is TRBJ2-3; TRBD2 aligns across 9 bases. The germline V gene encodes CDR1 KGHDR and CDR2 SFDVKD. The CDR3 covers 16 residues. The V gene end was trimmed by 0 bases and the J gene end by 0 bases; junction bases not matched to a gene: 0. The DNA for the CDR3 is TGTGCCACCAGTGATTTGACTAGCGGGAGCACAGATACGCAGTATTTT. Amino acids: CATSDLTSGSTDTQYF.

V is TRBV6-5 and J is TRBJ2-7, with 8 bases identical to TRBD1. Losses at the gene ends were 0 bases for V and 2 bases for J; bases not matched to a gene: 0. The CDR3 totals 14 residues. The germline V gene encodes CDR1 MNHEY and CDR2 SVGAGI. CDR3 sequence (DNA): TGTGCCAGCAGTTACTCGGACAGGGCCTACGAGCAGTACTTC. Translation: CASSYSDRAYEQYF.

The chain links TRBV7-2 to TRBJ1-3, with 12 bases fitting TRBD1. J was trimmed by 1 base and V by 5 bases; bases with no gene match: 9. The CDR3 has 18 amino acids. CDR1 is SGHTA and CDR2 is FQGNSA in the germline V gene. The CDR3: CASSRRGGQGASGNTIYF. For the CDR3, the DNA is TGTGCCAGCAGCCGTAGAGGGGGACAGGGGGCATCTGGAAACACCATATATTTT.

The chain uses TRBV3-1 (or the pseudogene TRBV3-2) and TRBJ2-3; TRBD2 aligns across 10 bases. Germline V lookup: CDR1 LGHDT, CDR2 YNNKEL (reference sequence). V was clipped by 4 bases and J by 6 bases; unmatched bases: 16. There are 18 residues in the CDR3. CDR3 in DNA: TGTGCCAGCAGCCCCCAACCGGGGCTAGCGGGAGCCGGGGATACGCAGTATTTT. As protein: CASSPQPGLAGAGDTQYF.

This chain uses TRBV5-6 with TRBJ1-5; unclear D gene. Germline values: CDR1 SGHDT, CDR2 YYEEEE. This CDR3 has 12 residues. V was clipped by 0 bases and J by 4 bases, with 2 bases between them. CDR3 sequence: CASSLGNQPQHF. CDR3 DNA: TGTGCCAGCAGCTTGGGGAATCAGCCCCAGCATTTT.

The chain carries TRBV10-3 and TRBJ2-1; 10 bases align to TRBD2. V lost 0 bases to trimming and J lost 4 bases; unmatched junction nucleotides: 6. Germline V gene lookup returns CDR1 ENHRY and CDR2 SYGVKD. This CDR3 spans 17 amino acids. CDR3 loop: CAISESLGLAEYNEQFF. CDR3 sequence (DNA): TGTGCCATCAGTGAGTCGTTAGGACTAGCGGAGTACAATGAGCAGTTCTTC.

The table lists this clone with a few counts. The chain is built from TRBV4-1 and TRBJ2-4; perhaps TRBD1 as D (6 bases). V was pared by 1 base and J by 8 bases, with 21 bases between. The CDR3 totals 17 residues. Germline V gives CDR1 MGHRA, CDR2 YSYEKL. CDR3 sequence (DNA): TGCGCCAGCAGCCAAGGAGGGGGAAGGCAGTGGGGAGACATTCAGTACTTC. Protein product: CASSQGGGRQWGDIQYF.

V and J are TRBV29-1 and TRBJ1-4, with 8 nucleotides matching TRBD1. Looked up from germline, CDR1 is SQVTM and CDR2 is ANQGSEA. The CDR3 length is 13 residues. The ends lost 6 bases at V and 8 bases at J; junction bases unmatched: 8. In DNA form, the CDR3 reads TGCAGCGTGGGGGACAGGCCGGAAGAAAAACTGTTTTTT. Its translation: CSVGDRPEEKLFF.

The chain links TRBV7-9 to TRBJ2-1; TRBD2 aligns across 7 bases. The germline V gene encodes CDR1 SEHNR and CDR2 FQNEAQ (reference sequence). The CDR3 contains 15 residues. The V gene end was trimmed by 5 bases and the J gene end by 4 bases; junction bases not matched to a gene: 8. CDR3 DNA: TGTGCCAGCAGCACTCGCGGGAGAAATTACAATGAGCAGTTCTTC. Its protein product is CASSTRGRNYNEQFF.

This chain joins TRBV13 and TRBJ2-1; 12 nucleotides line up with TRBD2. Trimming removed 5 bases from V and 3 bases from J; junction bases left unmatched: 8. Germline V gene data show CDR1 as PRHDT and CDR2 as FYEKMQ (reference sequence). This CDR3 contains 17 residues. The CDR3 DNA sequence: TGTGCCAGCAGCGCATCACTAGCGGGAGGCTACTACAATGAGCAGTTCTTC. Translation gives CASSASLAGGYYNEQFF.

About this clone: At the DNA level, this CDR3 is encoded by other sequences in the same sample as well. The chain's CDR3 is CASSSWTENTGELFF. The CDR3 coding sequence is TGTGCCAGCAGTTCCTGGACAGAGAACACCGGGGAGCTGTTTTTT. The V call is TRBV6-2 or TRBV6-3, the J call TRBJ2-2; TRBD1 is a possible D gene (6 bases). The germline V gene encodes CDR1 MNHEY and CDR2 SVGEGT. The CDR3 totals 15 residues. The V and J ends lost 4 bases and 1 base respectively, with 10 bases between them.

This clone came up once. The genes are TRBV18 and TRBJ2-1; no firm D call. This CDR3 has 15 amino acids. Germline loops: CDR1 KGHSH, CDR2 LQKENI. The V and J ends lost 3 bases and 5 bases respectively, with 14 bases between them. CDR3 region: CASSPRTRGDNEQFF. The CDR3 DNA follows: TGTGCCAGCTCACCTAGGACCAGAGGCGACAATGAGCAGTTCTTC.

This chain joins TRBV13 and TRBJ2-1, with TRBD1 as a possible D gene (6 bases). Trimming removed 5 bases from V and 0 bases from J, with 23 bases in between. This CDR3 is built from 19 residues. Per the germline V gene, CDR1 is PRHDT and CDR2 is FYEKMQ (reference sequence). This CDR3 is CASSPARQGWGSSYNEQFF. The CDR3 bases are TGTGCCAGCAGCCCGGCGAGGCAGGGGTGGGGGAGCTCCTACAATGAGCAGTTCTTC.

The rearrangement links TRBV7-9 to TRBJ2-1; 7 bases line up with TRBD2. This CDR3 has 18 amino acids. The germline V gene encodes CDR1 SEHNR and CDR2 FQNEAQ (reference sequence). V trimming: 4 bases; J trimming: 0 bases; junction bases outside the gene matches: 12. In DNA, the CDR3 is TGTGCCAGCAGCTACAGCGCTACTAGCGCCAGCTCCTACAATGAGCAGTTCTTC. Protein product: CASSYSATSASSYNEQFF.

The chain links TRBV5-4 to TRBJ1-1, with D unclear. The germline V gene encodes CDR1 SGHNT and CDR2 YYREEE (reference sequence). The V and J ends lost 4 bases and 1 base respectively, with 11 bases between them. The CDR3 extends over 14 amino acids. The CDR3 spells CASSTGSPNTEAFF. CDR3 bases: TGTGCCAGCAGCACGGGGAGTCCGAACACTGAAGCTTTCTTT. The whole variable domain, filled in from reference TRBV5-4 and TRBJ1-1, reads ETGVTQSPTHLIKTRGQQVTLRCSSQSGHNTVSWYQQALGQGPQFIFQYYREEENGRGNFPPRFSGLQFPNYSSELNVNALELDDSALYLCASSTGSPNTEAFFGQGTRLTVV.

V and J are TRBV7-9 and TRBJ2-2, with no clear D. The CDR3 is 15 amino acids. Deletions cut 1 base from V and 0 bases from J, with 6 bases between. Germline values: CDR1 SEHNR, CDR2 FQNEAQ (reference sequence). CDR3 sequence: CASSLGSPNTGELFF. DNA of the CDR3: TGTGCCAGCAGCTTAGGCAGCCCGAACACCGGGGAGCTGTTTTTT.

CDR3 region: CASSQVVGTNTEAFF. CDR3 in DNA: TGTGCCAGCAGCCAAGTTGTAGGGACGAACACTGAAGCTTTCTTT. The rearrangement links TRBV3-1 (or the pseudogene TRBV3-2) to TRBJ1-1, with D possibly TRBD1 on 5 matching bases. V lost 1 base and J lost 1, with 10 bases in between. The CDR3 has 15 amino acids. Germline V gene data show CDR1 as LGHDT and CDR2 as YNNKEL (reference sequence).

In DNA form, the CDR3 reads TGTGCCAGCAGCATAGACAGGGCGTACACCGGGGAGCTGTTTTTT. Protein sequence: CASSIDRAYTGELFF. The rearrangement links TRBV5-4 to TRBJ2-2, with 7 bases that match TRBD1. The CDR3 length is 15 residues. The germline V gene encodes CDR1 SGHNT and CDR2 YYREEE (reference sequence). V lost 4 bases and J lost 3; bases outside the gene matches: 6.

This sequence joins TRBV6-5 and TRBJ1-2; TRBD1 might be the D (6 bases). The germline V gene has CDR1 MNHEY and CDR2 SVGAGI. The V end was cut by 2 bases, the J end by 7 bases, with 11 bases between. CDR3 length equals 13 residues. The CDR3 loop is CASSYPSGVGYTF. CDR3 in DNA: TGTGCCAGCAGTTACCCTTCAGGGGTTGGCTACACCTTC.

This rearrangement joins TRBV4-3 to TRBJ2-5; tentatively, D is TRBD2 (6 bases). From germline, CDR1 is LGHNA and CDR2 YSLEER. The CDR3 has 15 residues. The V gene lost 5 bases and the J gene lost 4 bases, with 17 bases spanning the gap. The chain's CDR3 is CASSFSGSGRETQYF. CDR3 nucleotide sequence: TGCGCCAGCAGCTTCTCCGGGAGTGGGAGAGAGACCCAGTACTTC.

This clone was detected only once. The chain combines TRBV7-6 with TRBJ2-3; tentative D call: TRBD1 (6 bases). Germline V CDR1 and CDR2: SGHVS, FNYEAQ. The CDR3 has 15 amino acids. The ends were cut back, 3 bases at V and 8 bases at J, with 18 bases in the middle. The CDR3 DNA sequence: TGTGCCAGCAGCTTCCGGGACACCGGATCAGGTACGCAGTATTTT. It specifies CASSFRDTGSGTQYF.

This clone has a handful of counts. This sequence joins TRBV7-2 and TRBJ1-2; TRBD1 agrees at 11 bases. The CDR3 runs 15 residues. V was clipped by 4 bases and J by 4 bases; unmatched bases: 5. Germline-derived CDR1 and CDR2 are SGHTA and FQGNSA. The CDR3, as DNA: TGTGCCAGCAGCTCCTGGACAGGGGGCCTCTATGGCTACACCTTC. It translates to CASSSWTGGLYGYTF.